A selection of T cell receptor beta chains follows, all from one sample in a study of CD8+ T cells in alopecia areata. Using immunoSEQ multiplex PCR, the repertoire was profiled, and TCRdb retains in-frame clones only, with some absent. The profile shows approximately 150,000 clones, over 45% of them singletons. Source material: CD4+ T cells sorted from blood. The source of these receptors is a human donor with alopecia areata. CDR3s include the opening cysteine and the closing phenylalanine or tryptophan. The order of the fields is clone size, J gene, V gene, D gene, CDR3 protein, CDR3 DNA. The D gene is left open where the match is weak. Clone size appears in some rows only: once, few, many, or a class for an expanded clone.

few	TRBJ2-6	TRBV6-1	.	CASSDEGRSAGANVLTF	TGTGCCAGCAGTGATGAAGGGCGATCGGCTGGGGCCAACGTCCTGACTTTC
.	TRBJ2-5	TRBV19	TRBD1	CASSMRTGQQETQYF	TGTGCCAGTAGTATGCGGACAGGGCAACAAGAGACCCAGTACTTC
.	TRBJ2-1	TRBV28	.	CASTPFGGKRDEQFF	TGTGCCAGCACCCCTTTCGGGGGAAAACGGGATGAGCAGTTCTTC
few	TRBJ1-1	TRBV2	TRBD1	CASSPNRGRGMTEAFF	TGTGCCAGCAGTCCAAACAGGGGTCGTGGGATGACTGAAGCTTTCTTT
once	TRBJ2-5	TRBV6-5	TRBD2	CASSSGTWGETQYF	TGTGCCAGCTCCAGCGGGACTTGGGGAGAGACCCAGTACTTC
.	TRBJ2-1	TRBV28	.	CASSLPAREQFF	TGTGCCAGCAGTTTACCTGCGCGTGAGCAGTTCTTC
few	TRBJ2-7	TRBV28	.	CASSSVVQTYEQYF	TGTGCCAGCAGTTCAGTCGTACAGACCTACGAGCAGTACTTC
.	TRBJ1-5	TRBV6-5	.	CASRSERGQPQHF	TGTGCCAGCCGGTCGGAGAGGGGCCAGCCCCAGCATTTT
.	TRBJ2-1	TRBV4-1	.	CASSQDPGEDSPFF	TGCGCCAGCAGCCAAGACCCCGGAGAAGATAGTCCGTTCTTC
.	TRBJ2-1	TRBV29-1	TRBD2	CSVGRREGHNEQFF	TGCAGCGTTGGTCGGCGGGAGGGCCACAATGAGCAGTTCTTC
few	TRBJ2-6	TRBV15	.	CATSREGSGANVLTF	TGTGCCACCAGCAGAGAGGGCTCCGGGGCCAACGTCCTGACTTTC
.	TRBJ2-1	TRBV2	.	CASSVASPTYNEQFF	TGTGCCAGCAGTGTAGCTAGCCCTACCTACAATGAGCAGTTCTTC
few	TRBJ1-1	TRBV18	.	CASSPFRDNTEAFF	TGTGCCAGCTCACCATTCCGGGACAACACTGAAGCTTTCTTT
.	TRBJ1-2	TRBV29-1	TRBD1	CSVPDRAKGYTF	TGCAGCGTACCCGACAGGGCGAAAGGCTACACCTTC
once	TRBJ2-5	TRBV30	.	CAWSVQLETQYF	TGTGCCTGGAGTGTACAGCTGGAGACCCAGTACTTC
.	TRBJ2-1	TRBV4-1	TRBD1	CASSQAQGQGMRYEQFF	TGCGCCAGCAGCCAAGCCCAGGGACAGGGGATGAGATATGAGCAGTTCTTC
few	TRBJ1-4	TRBV10-3	TRBD1	CAISEGTATNEKLFF	TGTGCCATCAGCGAGGGGACAGCAACTAATGAAAAACTGTTTTTT
.	TRBJ1-1	TRBV30	.	CAWTVMNTEAFF	TGTGCCTGGACAGTAATGAACACTGAAGCTTTCTTT
.	TRBJ2-7	TRBV28	.	CASRDRAREQYF	TGTGCCAGCCGGGACCGGGCGCGCGAGCAGTACTTC
few	TRBJ2-1	TRBV7-2	TRBD2	CASSLRGTSYNEQFF	TGTGCCAGCAGCTTACGTGGGACTAGCTACAATGAGCAGTTCTTC
.	TRBJ2-3	TRBV7-2	TRBD1	CASSQGQGITDTQYF	TGTGCCAGCAGCCAGGGACAGGGGATCACAGATACGCAGTATTTT
.	TRBJ1-2	TRBV15	.	CATSRGSAYYGYTF	TGTGCCACCAGCAGGGGATCCGCTTACTATGGCTACACCTTC
.	TRBJ2-3	TRBV29-1	TRBD2	CSGLAGVGDTQYF	TGCAGCGGACTAGCGGGAGTTGGAGATACGCAGTATTTT
few	TRBJ2-2	TRBV29-1	.	CSVSNGELFF	TGCAGCGTCTCGAACGGGGAGCTGTTTTTT
once	TRBJ1-1	TRBV6-1	.	CASKKTGPNTEAFF	TGTGCCAGCAAAAAAACAGGGCCGAACACTGAAGCTTTCTTT
few	TRBJ1-5	TRBV29-1	.	CSVGGQSDQPQHF	TGCAGCGTTGGGGGTCAGTCGGATCAGCCCCAGCATTTT
.	TRBJ2-4	TRBV15	.	CATSRDWARGNIQYF	TGTGCCACCAGCAGAGATTGGGCTCGTGGGAACATTCAGTACTTC
.	TRBJ2-6	TRBV30	.	CAWSAGGTGANVLTF	TGTGCCTGGAGCGCAGGGGGGACTGGGGCCAACGTCCTGACTTTC
few	TRBJ2-3	TRBV5-4	TRBD2	CASKAAGTSGRARDTQYF	TGTGCCAGCAAAGCGGCTGGGACTAGCGGGAGGGCCAGGGATACGCAGTATTTT
.	TRBJ1-5	TRBV18	.	CASSGVTNQPQHF	TGTGCCAGCTCAGGGGTAACCAATCAGCCCCAGCATTTT
few	TRBJ2-5	TRBV2	TRBD2	CATPSGSRETQYF	TGTGCCACCCCAAGCGGGAGTCGAGAGACCCAGTACTTC
few	TRBJ2-5	TRBV5-1	TRBD1	CASSSPGGSETQYF	TGCGCCAGCAGCTCGCCAGGGGGCTCAGAGACCCAGTACTTC
once	TRBJ2-7	TRBV29-1	.	CSVVVLAYEQYF	TGCAGCGTTGTAGTTTTAGCCTACGAGCAGTACTTC
.	TRBJ2-5	TRBV7-9	.	CASSLAPGAETQYF	TGTGCCAGCAGCTTAGCGCCAGGGGCAGAGACCCAGTACTTC
.	TRBJ2-1	TRBV7-3	.	CASSLIPQRAIHNEQFF	TGTGCCAGCAGCTTAATTCCCCAGCGGGCTATCCACAATGAGCAGTTCTTC
.	TRBJ2-7	TRBV29-1	TRBD1	CSVHGQGGSYEQYF	TGCAGCGTCCACGGACAGGGGGGCTCCTACGAGCAGTACTTC
.	TRBJ2-2	TRBV5-1	.	CASSFGTGELFF	TGCGCCAGCAGCTTTGGCACCGGGGAGCTGTTTTTT
.	TRBJ2-7	TRBV9	TRBD1	CASSVGTASYEQYF	TGTGCCAGCAGCGTGGGGACAGCCTCCTACGAGCAGTACTTC
few	TRBJ1-2	TRBV23-1	.	CASSHDGGLKLGYTF	TGCGCCAGCAGTCATGACGGAGGGCTAAAGCTCGGCTACACCTTC